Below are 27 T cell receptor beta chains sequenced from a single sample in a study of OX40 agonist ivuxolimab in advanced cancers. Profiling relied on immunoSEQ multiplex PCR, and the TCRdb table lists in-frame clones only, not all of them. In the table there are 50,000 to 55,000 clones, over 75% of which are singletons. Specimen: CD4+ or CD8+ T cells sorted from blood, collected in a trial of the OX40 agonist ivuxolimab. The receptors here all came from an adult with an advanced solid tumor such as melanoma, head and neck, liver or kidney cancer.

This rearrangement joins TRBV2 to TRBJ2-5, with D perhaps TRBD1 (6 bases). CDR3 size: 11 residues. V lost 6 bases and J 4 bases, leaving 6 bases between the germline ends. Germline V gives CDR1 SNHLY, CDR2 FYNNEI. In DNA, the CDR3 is TGTGCCAGCAGAGGGGGAGAGACCCAGTACTTC. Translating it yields CASRGGETQYF.

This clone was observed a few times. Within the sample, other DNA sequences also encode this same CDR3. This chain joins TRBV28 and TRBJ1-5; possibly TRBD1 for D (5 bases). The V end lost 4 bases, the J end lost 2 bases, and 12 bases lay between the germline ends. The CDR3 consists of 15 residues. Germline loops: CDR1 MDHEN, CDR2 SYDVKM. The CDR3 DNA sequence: TGTGCCAGCAGTTCCACAGGTCTCGGCAATCAGCCCCAGCATTTT. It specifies CASSSTGLGNQPQHF.

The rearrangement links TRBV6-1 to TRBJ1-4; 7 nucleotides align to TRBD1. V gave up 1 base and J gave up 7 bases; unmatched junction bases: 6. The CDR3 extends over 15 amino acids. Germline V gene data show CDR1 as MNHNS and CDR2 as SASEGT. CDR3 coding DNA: TGTGCCAGCAGTGAAGATTCGACAGGGTCTGAAAAACTGTTTTTT. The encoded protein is CASSEDSTGSEKLFF.

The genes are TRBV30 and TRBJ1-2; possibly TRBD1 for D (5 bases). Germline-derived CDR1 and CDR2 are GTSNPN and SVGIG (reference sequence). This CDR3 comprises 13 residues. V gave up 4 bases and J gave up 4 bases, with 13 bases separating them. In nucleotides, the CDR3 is TGTGCCTGGAATACCGGGACCCTCTATGGCTACACCTTC. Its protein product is CAWNTGTLYGYTF.

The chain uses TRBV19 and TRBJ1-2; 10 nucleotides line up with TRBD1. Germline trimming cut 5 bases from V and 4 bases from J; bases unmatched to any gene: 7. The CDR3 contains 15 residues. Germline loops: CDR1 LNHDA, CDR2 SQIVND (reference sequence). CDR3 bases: TGTGCCAGTAGTTTCGAAGGGGACAGGGGCTATGGCTACACCTTC. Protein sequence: CASSFEGDRGYGYTF.

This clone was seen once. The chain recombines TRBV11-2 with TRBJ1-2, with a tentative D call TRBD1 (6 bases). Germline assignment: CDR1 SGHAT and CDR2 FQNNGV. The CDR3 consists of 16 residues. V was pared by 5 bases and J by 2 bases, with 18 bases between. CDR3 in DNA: TGTGCCAGCAGCCCACCTGGGGGCAGGGGAAACTATGGCTACACCTTC. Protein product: CASSPPGGRGNYGYTF.

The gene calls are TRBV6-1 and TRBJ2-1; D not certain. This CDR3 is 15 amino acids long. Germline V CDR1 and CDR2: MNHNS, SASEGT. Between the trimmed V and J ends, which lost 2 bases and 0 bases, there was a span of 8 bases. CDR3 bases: TGTGCCAGCAGTGAATGGGAAAGCTCCTACAATGAGCAGTTCTTC. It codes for CASSEWESSYNEQFF.

Here the CDR3 reads CASSEQLWDEQFF. The CDR3 DNA reads TGTGCCAGCAGCGAACAACTCTGGGATGAGCAGTTCTTC. The chain has TRBV6-1 and TRBJ2-1; D uncertain. CDR1 is MNHNS, CDR2 SASEGT, per germline. Trimming removed 6 bases at V and 8 bases at J, with 14 bases between. The CDR3 spans 13 residues.

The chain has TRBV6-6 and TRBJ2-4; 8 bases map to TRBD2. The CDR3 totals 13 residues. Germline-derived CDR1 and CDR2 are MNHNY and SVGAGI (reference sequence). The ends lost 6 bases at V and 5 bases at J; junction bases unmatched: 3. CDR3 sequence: CASRAGEENIQYF. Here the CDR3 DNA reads TGTGCCAGCAGAGCGGGAGAGGAAAACATTCAGTACTTC.

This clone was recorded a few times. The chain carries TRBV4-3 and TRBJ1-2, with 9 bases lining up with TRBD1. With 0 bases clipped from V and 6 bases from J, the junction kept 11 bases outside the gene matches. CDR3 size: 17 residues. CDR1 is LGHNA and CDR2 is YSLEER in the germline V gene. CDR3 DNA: TGCGCCAGCAGCCAAGATACTAACAGGGGGCAGACTGATGGCTACACCTTC. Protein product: CASSQDTNRGQTDGYTF.

The CDR3, as DNA: TGTGCCATCAGTGGTAACTCTGGAAACACCATATATTTT. It translates to CAISGNSGNTIYF. The chain uses TRBV10-3 and TRBJ1-3; D call uncertain. The CDR3 length is 13 residues. The germline V gene has CDR1 ENHRY and CDR2 SYGVKD. Trimming took off 4 bases at V and 0 bases at J, with 4 bases between the two ends.

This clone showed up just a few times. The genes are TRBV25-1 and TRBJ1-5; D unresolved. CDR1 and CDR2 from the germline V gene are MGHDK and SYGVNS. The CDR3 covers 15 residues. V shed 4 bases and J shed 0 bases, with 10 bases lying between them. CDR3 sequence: CASSGTGDSNQPQHF. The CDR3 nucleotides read TGTGCCAGCAGTGGAACTGGGGATAGCAATCAGCCCCAGCATTTT.

The CDR3 sequence is CAWSAPGGTPDTQYF. CDR3 nucleotide sequence: TGTGCCTGGAGTGCTCCCGGAGGGACTCCAGATACGCAGTATTTT. The V call is TRBV30, the J call TRBJ2-3, with D perhaps TRBD2 (6 bases). Trimming pared 1 base from V and 4 bases from J, leaving 15 bases between. This CDR3 has 15 amino acids. CDR1 and CDR2 (germline): GTSNPN, SVGIG (reference sequence).

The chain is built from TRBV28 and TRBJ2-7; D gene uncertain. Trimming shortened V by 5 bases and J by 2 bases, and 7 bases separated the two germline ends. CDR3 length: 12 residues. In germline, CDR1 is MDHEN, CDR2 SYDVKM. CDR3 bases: TGTGCCAGCAGTCCTGCTCCCTACGAGCAGTACTTC. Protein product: CASSPAPYEQYF.

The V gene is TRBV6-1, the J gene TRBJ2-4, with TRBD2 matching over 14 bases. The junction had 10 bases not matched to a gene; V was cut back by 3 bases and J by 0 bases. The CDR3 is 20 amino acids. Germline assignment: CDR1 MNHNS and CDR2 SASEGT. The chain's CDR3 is CASSERRLAGGDLAKNIQYF. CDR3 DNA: TGTGCCAGCAGTGAGAGGAGACTAGCGGGGGGGGATTTAGCCAAAAACATTCAGTACTTC.

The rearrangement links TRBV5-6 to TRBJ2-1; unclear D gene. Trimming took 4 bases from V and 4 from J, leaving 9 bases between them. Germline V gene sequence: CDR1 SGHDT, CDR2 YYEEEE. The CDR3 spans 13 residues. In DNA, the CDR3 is TGTGCCAGCAGCCCCGTTTCTTACAATGAGCAGTTCTTC. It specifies CASSPVSYNEQFF.

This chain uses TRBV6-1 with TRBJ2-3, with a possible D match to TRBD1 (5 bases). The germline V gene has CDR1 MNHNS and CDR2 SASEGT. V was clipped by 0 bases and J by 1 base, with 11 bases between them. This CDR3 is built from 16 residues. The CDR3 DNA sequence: TGTGCCAGCAGTGAAGCCCGGGCCAGGGGCACAGATACGCAGTATTTT. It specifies CASSEARARGTDTQYF.

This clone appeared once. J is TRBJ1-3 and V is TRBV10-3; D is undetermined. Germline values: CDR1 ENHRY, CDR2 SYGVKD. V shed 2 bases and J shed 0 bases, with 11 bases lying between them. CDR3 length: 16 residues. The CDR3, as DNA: TGTGCCATCAGTGAGACATTCGGGAACTCTGGAAACACCATATATTTT. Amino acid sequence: CAISETFGNSGNTIYF.

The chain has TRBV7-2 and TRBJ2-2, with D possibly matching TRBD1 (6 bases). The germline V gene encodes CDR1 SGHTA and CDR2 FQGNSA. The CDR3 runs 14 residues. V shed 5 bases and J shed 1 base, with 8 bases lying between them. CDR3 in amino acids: CASSRTENTGELFF. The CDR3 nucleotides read TGTGCCAGCAGCCGGACAGAGAACACCGGGGAGCTGTTTTTT. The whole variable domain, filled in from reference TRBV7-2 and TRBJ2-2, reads GAGVSQSPSNKVTEKGKDVELRCDPISGHTALYWYRQSLGQGLEFLIYFQGNSAPDKSGLPSDRFSAERTGGSVSTLTIQRTQQEDSAVYLCASSRTENTGELFFGEGSRLTVL.

This chain's CDR3 is CASSLFSDSGTPTTKQYF. CDR3 nucleotides: TGTGCCAGCAGTTTATTTAGTGACAGCGGGACGCCGACTACGAAGCAGTACTTC. V gene TRBV27 combines with J gene TRBJ2-7; 7 nucleotides line up with TRBD2. Germline V gives CDR1 MNHEY, CDR2 SMNVEV (reference sequence). The CDR3 runs to 18 residues. V lost 1 base, J lost 8 bases, and 20 bases stayed unmatched.

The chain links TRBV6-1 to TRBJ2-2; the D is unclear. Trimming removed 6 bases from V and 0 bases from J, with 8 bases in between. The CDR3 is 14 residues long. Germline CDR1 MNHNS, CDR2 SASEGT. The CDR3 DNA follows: TGTGCCAGCAGGTTGGATACGAACACCGGGGAGCTGTTTTTT. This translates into CASRLDTNTGELFF.

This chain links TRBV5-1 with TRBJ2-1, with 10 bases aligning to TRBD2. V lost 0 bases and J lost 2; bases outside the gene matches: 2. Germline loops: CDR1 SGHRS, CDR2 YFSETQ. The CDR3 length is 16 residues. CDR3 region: CASSLETSGAYNEQFF. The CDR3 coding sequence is TGCGCCAGCAGCTTGGAAACTAGCGGGGCCTACAATGAGCAGTTCTTC.

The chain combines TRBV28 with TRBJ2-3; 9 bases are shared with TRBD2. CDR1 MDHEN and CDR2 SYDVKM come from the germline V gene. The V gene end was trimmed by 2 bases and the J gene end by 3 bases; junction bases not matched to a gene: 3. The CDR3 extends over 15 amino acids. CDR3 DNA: TGTGCCAGCAGTTTAGCGGGGGGGCTGACAGATACGCAGTATTTT. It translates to CASSLAGGLTDTQYF.

Here the CDR3 DNA reads TGTGCCAGCAGCTTAGGACAGGGGCAACAGCCCCAGCATTTT. This gives the protein CASSLGQGQQPQHF. The chain joins TRBV7-2 to TRBJ1-5; 8 bases map to TRBD1. The V segment lost 1 base and the J segment 7 bases; nucleotides outside the gene matches: 3. Germline CDR1 is SGHTA and CDR2 is FQGNSA. The CDR3 is made up of 14 amino acids.

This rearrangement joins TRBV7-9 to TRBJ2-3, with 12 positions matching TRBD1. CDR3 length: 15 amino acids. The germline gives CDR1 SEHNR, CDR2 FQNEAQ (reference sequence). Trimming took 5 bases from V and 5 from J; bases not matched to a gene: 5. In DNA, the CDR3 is TGTGCCAGCAGCCCGGGGACAGGGGGCAGAGATACGCAGTATTTT. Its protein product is CASSPGTGGRDTQYF.

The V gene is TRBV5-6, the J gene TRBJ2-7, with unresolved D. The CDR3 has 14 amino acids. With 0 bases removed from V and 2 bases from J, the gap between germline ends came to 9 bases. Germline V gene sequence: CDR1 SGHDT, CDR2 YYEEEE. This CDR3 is CASSLGQQTYEQYF. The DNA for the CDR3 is TGTGCCAGCAGCTTGGGACAACAAACCTACGAGCAGTACTTC.

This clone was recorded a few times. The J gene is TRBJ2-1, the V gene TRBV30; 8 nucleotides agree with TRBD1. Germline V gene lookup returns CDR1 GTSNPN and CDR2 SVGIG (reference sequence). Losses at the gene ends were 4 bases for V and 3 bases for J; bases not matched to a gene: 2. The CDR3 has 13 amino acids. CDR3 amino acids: CAWTGQVYNEQFF. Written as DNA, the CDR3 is TGTGCCTGGACGGGACAGGTCTACAATGAGCAGTTCTTC.